This T cell receptor beta chain is from a study of molecular identifiers for immune sequencing clone quantification listed by TCRdb under 2018. In the study overall: For a replicate experiment, RNA from 20,000 or 100,000 naive CD8 T cells was divided into five aliquots, and four of the five aliquots were sequenced. This methods study used CD8 T cells to benchmark TCR RNA copy counting and molecular-identifier clustering-based TCR repertoire sequencing (MIDCIRS).

Libraries were prepared through PCR. Sequencing instrument: NextSeq 500. Preparation of bulk TCR libraries followed a previously described approach, with the TCR primers listed in Table S5. Total RNA was purified with the Qiagen AllPrep DNA/RNA kit. Before any analysis, reads coming from multiple sequencing runs of the same library were combined into one pool. Per the authors' processing: Reads were retained only if the reads had an exact TCR constant sequence, and the retained reads were trimmed to 150 nt and grouped according to their 12-nt molecular barcodes. Reads in each barcode group were sub-clustered using a 15% Levenshtein threshold, and a quality-weighted consensus sequence was built for each RNA molecule. Non-functional sequences were filtered out, along with any lower-count sequence sitting one edit away from another sequence. Barcode sub-clusters with fewer than 20% of the maximum read count were removed, based on fitting two negative binomial distributions. In TCRdb, the public reads were trimmed at Q25 with fastp and aligned with MiXCR, with productive beta chains retained. Every CDR3 protein is listed once, alongside the most common genes and DNA of its rows. Here the V and J calls rest on TCRdb's processing, not on the authors' analysis. Here the sample has a few hundred thousand distinct CDR3 sequences; 24% occur a single time. 0.65% to 0.75% of the sample is taken by the ten largest.

There are 15 amino acids in the CDR3, from cysteine to phenylalanine inclusive. Just the 45-base CDR3 DNA is kept, in frame starting at base 1. The junction carries 11 bases between V and J, which are trimmed by 0 bases and 4 bases respectively. The germline V gene provides CDR1 SGHRS and CDR2 YFSETQ. This clonotype was seen many times. Its target antigen remains unknown. No much larger clone is present one base from it, and per-base qualities are unavailable. Overall study outcomes, separate from this receptor: Naive libraries contained spiked-in Jurkat TCR RNA (roughly 10 copies' worth), which is not part of the donor repertoire. When barcode sub-clustering was omitted, TCR diversity was inflated by chimeric consensus sequences, with chimeras reaching as high as 47%. Spiked-in Jurkat TCR RNA equal to a single cell's worth was reported to be detectable even within one million naive CD8 T cells. Clones above 20 RNA copies held over 97% of molecules in CMV-specific effector cells but under 1% in naive cells. Highly expanded clone sizes could be underestimated if identical TCR molecules share a barcode. About 2.9 recovered TCR RNA copies per cell were obtained by modeling, versus roughly 9.7 by digital PCR, implying a capture efficiency of 30% to 35%.

Libraries of naive CD8 T cells were generated from around 20,000 to 1,000,000 sorted cells, with 10%, 30% or 50% of the purified RNA used. Naive CD8 T cells, defined as CD8+CD4-CCR7+CD45RA+, were FACS-sorted into RLT Plus buffer on a BD FACSAria II. To test detection sensitivity, Jurkat RNA equivalent to over 8 TCR copies was spiked into samples of roughly 20,000-1,100,000 naive CD8 T cells. CD8 T cells were enriched using RosetteSep CD8+ T Cell Enrichment Cocktail and Ficoll-Paque, and the enriched cells then underwent ACK red cell lysis. This receptor was obtained from a human donor in good health. Some libraries in this study had Jurkat cell RNA spiked in. The chain is encoded by TRBV5-1 joined to TRBJ2-1; D gene: possibly TRBD1, on 6 matching bases. The material sequenced was naive CD8+ T cells from blood, with Jurkat cell RNA spiked in. The cell subset or site label, read with the paper, signifies: FACS-sorted CD8+CD4-CCR7+CD45RA+ naive T cells. The CDR3 protein sequence reads: CASSLVEGVYNEQFF. The base sequence is TGCGCCAGCAGCTTGGTAGAGGGGGTTTACAATGAGCAGTTCTTC. With all but the CDR3 taken from the reference TRBV5-1 and TRBJ2-1 genes, the full variable domain is: KAGVTQTPRYLIKTRGQQVTLSCSPISGHRSVSWYQQTPGQGLQFLFEYFSETQRNKGNFPGRFSGRQFSNSRSEMNVSTLELGDSALYLCASSLVEGVYNEQFFGPGTRLTVL.